What follows are 8 T cell receptor beta chains derived from one specimen sequenced in a study of blood T cell repertoires in COVID-19. The data were produced by immunoSEQ multiplex PCR, yet TCRdb's version contains in-frame clones alone and is incomplete. This sample carries some 390,000 clones, around nine tenths of them seen once, and the ten largest clones take around 2.9%. The sample taken for sequencing was peripheral blood. The receptors derive from a human donor in a cohort sampled during active COVID-19.

The rearrangement uses TRBV29-1 and TRBJ2-7, with D perhaps matching TRBD1 (7 bases). The ends were cut back, 4 bases at V and 9 bases at J, with 13 bases in the middle. This CDR3 is 11 amino acids long. CDR1 and CDR2 from the germline V gene are SQVTM and ANQGSEA. The CDR3 protein is CSVGNRGGQYF. DNA for the CDR3: TGCAGCGTTGGGAACAGGGGAGGGCAGTACTTC.

J is TRBJ2-3 and V is TRBV11-2, with TRBD1 as a possible D gene (8 bases). The germline V gene has CDR1 SGHAT and CDR2 FQNNGV. V lost 5 bases and J 1 base, leaving 25 bases between the germline ends. This CDR3 contains 19 residues. This CDR3 reads CASSQRGLGQGRGTDTQYF. The CDR3 DNA follows: TGTGCCAGCAGCCAACGTGGACTAGGACAGGGTCGAGGCACAGATACGCAGTATTTT.

The chain combines TRBV27 with TRBJ1-5, with D possibly TRBD1 on 6 matching bases. This CDR3 region has 15 residues. The ends were cut back, 6 bases at V and 0 bases at J, with 12 bases in the middle. Germline V gene sequence: CDR1 MNHEY, CDR2 SMNVEV (reference sequence). CDR3 amino acids: CASRFAGDSNQPQHF. The CDR3 bases are TGTGCCAGCAGGTTCGCAGGGGATAGCAATCAGCCCCAGCATTTT.

The chain combines TRBV6-5 with TRBJ2-7, with 7 bases aligning to TRBD2. V lost 4 bases and J lost 0; bases outside the gene matches: 6. The CDR3 is made up of 15 amino acids. The germline CDR1 and CDR2 sequences are MNHEY and SVGAGI. The chain's CDR3 is CASSLSGVPSYEQYF. In DNA, the CDR3 is TGTGCCAGCAGTTTGAGCGGGGTACCCTCCTACGAGCAGTACTTC.

The chain couples TRBV7-8 to TRBJ2-2; 8 positions agree with TRBD2. The V gene end was trimmed by 5 bases and the J gene end by 3 bases; junction bases not matched to a gene: 5. CDR3 length equals 15 residues. In germline, CDR1 is SGHVS, CDR2 FQNEAQ. The CDR3 DNA reads TGTGCCAGCAGCGTTACGGGGGGGCACACCGGGGAGCTGTTTTTT. Amino acids: CASSVTGGHTGELFF. Complete variable domain (other parts from reference TRBV7-8 and TRBJ2-2): GAGVSQSPRYKVAKRGQDVALRCDPISGHVSLFWYQQALGQGPEFLTYFQNEAQLDKSGLPSDRFFAERPEGSVSTLKIQRTQQEDSAVYLCASSVTGGHTGELFFGEGSRLTVL.

The chain uses TRBV7-2 and TRBJ2-1, with D possibly being TRBD1 (6 bases). This CDR3 is 14 amino acids long. Germline V lookup: CDR1 SGHTA, CDR2 FQGNSA. V lost 5 bases and J 7 bases, leaving 15 bases between the germline ends. The CDR3, as DNA: TGTGCCAGCAGCCTGAACAGGGCCGGAAATGAGCAGTTCTTC. Translated: CASSLNRAGNEQFF.

The chain combines TRBV10-2 with TRBJ2-1; 11 positions agree with TRBD2. Trimming removed 6 bases from V and 1 base from J; junction bases left unmatched: 2. The CDR3 runs 15 residues. Germline CDR1 and CDR2: WSHSY and SAAADI. The chain's CDR3 is CASRLAGESYNEQFF. CDR3 DNA: TGCGCCAGCAGACTAGCGGGGGAGTCCTACAATGAGCAGTTCTTC.

CDR3 in DNA: TGTGCCAGCAGCTGGAGGCCGGGACAGGGTGCGGAGACCCAGTACTTC. It is translated as CASSWRPGQGAETQYF. The chain carries TRBV5-5 and TRBJ2-5; 9 nucleotides align to TRBD1. CDR3 length equals 16 residues. V lost 3 bases, J lost 5 bases, and 11 bases stayed unmatched. CDR1 is SGHKS and CDR2 is YYEKEE in the germline V gene (reference sequence).